The rows below give T cell receptor beta chains drawn from one sample of a study of breast tumors, draining lymph nodes, adjacent tissues. TCRdb reprocessed the multiplex PCR reads with MiXCR, giving one entry per CDR3 protein. The sample carries about 140,000 distinct CDR3 sequences, less than 35% recorded once. Sequencing was performed on axillary lymph node tissue. The receptors here all came from a female donor with breast cancer. Some clones in this sample may be carry-over from other donors' samples. Both conserved end residues are part of each CDR3. The D gene is left open where the match is weak. Expanded clones are given a class, and other clones once, few, many or no size at all.

>TRBV10-3|.|.|TRBJ2-5
TGTGCCATCAGTGAGTCAAGGACGGCCAGGGGTAGGGAGACCCAGTACTTC
CAISESRTARGRETQYF
>TRBV7-3|many|.|TRBJ1-5
TGTGCCAGCAGCTTTAACCGCAATCAGCCCCAGCATTTT
CASSFNRNQPQHF
>TRBV27|many|.|TRBJ2-7
TGTGCCAGCAGTTTATCTCAACAGATCCCCTACGAGCAGTACTTC
CASSLSQQIPYEQYF
>TRBV6-6|many|.|TRBJ1-5
TGTGCCAGCCTTAGCCGGACAGTCAATCAGCCCCAGCATTTT
CASLSRTVNQPQHF
>TRBV2|many|.|TRBJ1-4
TGTGCCAGAGGACATGCGAGACGGGAAAATGAAAAACTGTTTTTT
CARGHARRENEKLFF
>TRBV11-2|.|TRBD1|TRBJ1-2
TGTGCCAGCAGCTTATCAACGGACAGGGGGCGAATGGTCTATGGCTACACCTTC
CASSLSTDRGRMVYGYTF
>TRBV19|.|.|TRBJ1-6
TGTGCCAGTGGTACCGTGGGAAAGGTTGTCAATGATTCACCCCTCCACTTT
CASGTVGKVVNDSPLHF
>TRBV11-1|many|.|TRBJ2-5
TGTGCCAGCGGTGGAGGACCCGAGGGGACCCAGTACTTC
CASGGGPEGTQYF
>TRBV29-1|many|TRBD2|TRBJ2-2
TGCAGCGGGGGACTAGCGGTCGGGGAGCTGTTTTTT
CSGGLAVGELFF
>TRBV30|many|.|TRBJ1-5
TGTGCCTGGAGTGTACAGAGCAATCAGCCCCAGCATTTT
CAWSVQSNQPQHF
>TRBV29-1|many|TRBD1|TRBJ1-4
TGCAGCGCCCAGGGGGGACAGGGGGCTAGTAATGAAAAACTGTTTTTT
CSAQGGQGASNEKLFF
>TRBV2|many|.|TRBJ2-3
TGTGCCAGCAGTGACGGCAGATATACGCAGTATTTT
CASSDGRYTQYF
>TRBV19|.|TRBD1|TRBJ2-7
TGTGCCAGTAGTGCGCGACAGGGGGCGAACACCGGGGAGCAGTACTTC
CASSARQGANTGEQYF
>TRBV6-6|many|.|TRBJ1-2
TGTGCCAGCACCCCCTCGGGGCAAAACTATGGCTACACCTTC
CASTPSGQNYGYTF
>TRBV2|.|TRBD1|TRBJ1-2
TGCGCCAGCAGTGAACAGGCCAGGGGGACCTATGGCTACACCTTC
CASSEQARGTYGYTF
>TRBV25-1|many|.|TRBJ2-1
TGTGCCAGCAGTGAATATGTAGGGGTGGCCGGCAATGAGCAGTTCTTC
CASSEYVGVAGNEQFF
>TRBV4-1|many|.|TRBJ1-2
TGCGCCAGCAGCCAAGAAGAAACAGGGCTCATCTATGGCTACACCTTC
CASSQEETGLIYGYTF
>TRBV12-3/TRBV12-4|many|.|TRBJ2-1
TGTGCCAGCAGTTTGGGGCGGAGGCCTTTAAATGAGCAGTTCTTC
CASSLGRRPLNEQFF
>TRBV3-1|many|.|TRBJ1-4
TGTGCCAGCAGCCAAGAACCTTACCACCCAACTAATGAAAAACTGTTTTTT
CASSQEPYHPTNEKLFF
>TRBV2|many|.|TRBJ2-2
TGTGCCAGCAGTGTTCGTGGGTTCGGGGAGCTGTTTTTT
CASSVRGFGELFF
>TRBV7-9|.|.|TRBJ2-5
TGTGCCAGCAGCGCCCACCGGGGGCCGGAGACCCAGTACTTC
CASSAHRGPETQYF
>TRBV29-1|.|TRBD1|TRBJ2-1
TGCAGCGTGGGAAACGGGGACAGGGGGAGGGATGAGCAGTTCTTC
CSVGNGDRGRDEQFF
>TRBV18|.|.|TRBJ1-2
TGTGCCAGCTCACTCTCTCAGCCAGGGTATAACTATGGCTACACCTTC
CASSLSQPGYNYGYTF
>TRBV29-1|many|TRBD1|TRBJ2-5
TGCAGCGTTGAATTACAGGGGAAACAAGAGACCCAGTACTTC
CSVELQGKQETQYF
>TRBV6-6|many|TRBD1|TRBJ2-1
TGTGCCAGCAGGCCGAACAGGGGCGATGAGCAGTTCTTC
CASRPNRGDEQFF
>TRBV7-3|.|.|TRBJ1-5
TGTGCCAGCAGCGCGGGCCCGGAGTATAGCAATCAGCCCCAGCATTTT
CASSAGPEYSNQPQHF
>TRBV12-3/TRBV12-4|many|.|TRBJ1-2
TGTGCCAGCAGTTTCCAACACCTCAGTACCTTC
CASSFQHLSTF
>TRBV5-1|many|TRBD1|TRBJ1-4
TGCGCCAGCAGATTGGGGACAGGAGACGAAAAACTGTTTTTT
CASRLGTGDEKLFF
>TRBV19|many|TRBD2|TRBJ2-1
TGTGCCAGTAGTAGCTTAGCGGGGGGCACCTACAATGAGCAGTTCTTC
CASSSLAGGTYNEQFF
>TRBV30|once|.|TRBJ1-1
TGTGCCTGGAGTCACTCGAACACTGAAGCTTTCTTT
CAWSHSNTEAFF
>TRBV13|many|.|TRBJ2-1
TGTGCCAGCAGCCAAAAGTATTTGGGAGATGTCCGGTTCTTC
CASSQKYLGDVRFF
>TRBV20-1|.|TRBD1|TRBJ1-6
TGCAGTGCTAGACCTTCCGGGACAGGGGTTTCACCCCTCCACTTT
CSARPSGTGVSPLHF
>TRBV12-3/TRBV12-4|many|.|TRBJ1-2
TGTGCCAGTCTAAGCCTGCGAGGCGGCTACACCTTC
CASLSLRGGYTF
>TRBV6-1|.|.|TRBJ1-5
TGTGCCCGCAGTCCACAGGTTGTGGCCTCACAAACTTCGGATTTT
CARSPQVVASQTSDF
>TRBV4-3|many|.|TRBJ1-2
TGCGCCAGCAGCCAAGACCTGACAGCGTCGAGCTACACCTTC
CASSQDLTASSYTF
>TRBV7-2|.|TRBD1|TRBJ2-7
TGTGCCAGCAGCCAGCCGGGACAGGGGGCGTGGGAGCAGTACTTC
CASSQPGQGAWEQYF
>TRBV5-5|many|.|TRBJ2-3
TGTGCCAGCAGCTTTGACGCGGACCCCAGCACAGATACGCAGTATTTT
CASSFDADPSTDTQYF
>TRBV19|many|TRBD1|TRBJ1-3
TGTGCCAGTAGTATCCGACGACAGGGAAATTCTGGAAACACCATATATTTT
CASSIRRQGNSGNTIYF
>TRBV6-5|many|.|TRBJ1-5
TGTGCCAGCAGAGGGATGGGGGAGGGTCAGCCCCAGCATTTT
CASRGMGEGQPQHF
>TRBV20-1|many|TRBD1|TRBJ1-4
TGCAGTGCTAGTGTAGTCGGACAGGCAACTAATGAAAAACTGTTTTTT
CSASVVGQATNEKLFF
>TRBV3-1|few|.|TRBJ2-3
TGTGCCAGCAGCCAAGCGGGGCGCGGGGTCACAGATACGCAGTATTTT
CASSQAGRGVTDTQYF
>TRBV12-5|many|TRBD1|TRBJ2-2
TGTGCTAGTGGTTTGTTATCGGGACAGGTCGGGGCCGGGGAGCTGTTTTTT
CASGLLSGQVGAGELFF
>TRBV6-6|many|.|TRBJ2-7
TGTGCCAGCAGTGCCCAAGGCTACGAGCAGTACTTC
CASSAQGYEQYF
>TRBV5-4|many|TRBD2|TRBJ2-1
TGTGCCAGCAGCCGACTAGCGGGCGGGGCCAATGAGCAGTTCTTC
CASSRLAGGANEQFF
>TRBV4-2|many|.|TRBJ1-2
TGTGCCAGCAGCCAAGACAGATCCCCACACTATGGCTACACCTTC
CASSQDRSPHYGYTF
>TRBV5-1|.|TRBD1|TRBJ1-1
TGCGCCAGCAGCTCGCAACAGGGGCGGTTGGACACTGAAGCTTTCTTT
CASSSQQGRLDTEAFF
>TRBV7-2|many|.|TRBJ1-2
TGTGCCAGCAGCTTAGGTCAAGGCGGCTACACCTTC
CASSLGQGGYTF
>TRBV27|.|.|TRBJ1-2
TGTGCCAGCAGAAAATTAGAGGCGGATGGCTACACCTTC
CASRKLEADGYTF
>TRBV15|many|.|TRBJ1-3
TGTGCCACCAGCGATGAAAACACCATATATTTT
CATSDENTIYF
>TRBV2|.|TRBD1|TRBJ1-6
TGTGCCAGCAGTGGATATAAGAAGGGGACAGGGTACCCTCACCTCCACTTT
CASSGYKKGTGYPHLHF
>TRBV28|few|.|TRBJ1-5
TGTGCCAGCAGTAGCGGACGGAGCAATCAGCCCCAGCATTTT
CASSSGRSNQPQHF
>TRBV13|.|TRBD1|TRBJ1-6
TGTACCAGCAGCTTCCGGGACAGGGACTATTCACCCCCCCACTTT
CTSSFRDRDYSPPHF
>TRBV3-1|many|.|TRBJ1-2
TGTGCCAGCAGCCAGACCCCCGGAGGGCAAGCTTATGGCTACACCTTC
CASSQTPGGQAYGYTF
>TRBV5-6|.|TRBD1|TRBJ2-1
TGTGCCAGCAGCGCGGTGGACAGGGGTGTTTTCAATGAGCAGTTCTTC
CASSAVDRGVFNEQFF
>TRBV2|few|.|TRBJ1-2
TGTGCCAGCTGCCTGGGGTCGGGGTATGGCTACACCTTC
CASCLGSGYGYTF